The next 5 T cell receptor beta chains were all read from a single sample in a study of type 1 and type 2 diabetes patients. The PCR template was genomic DNA. The TCR beta CDR3 region was amplified using 30 forward and 13 reverse primers. TCRdb reprocessed the multiplex PCR reads via MiXCR and lists one record per CDR3 protein. The table has about 270,000 distinct CDR3 sequences, roughly 44% seen once; the top ten hold approximately 14%. The sequencing input was peripheral blood mononuclear cells (PBMCs). The receptors derive from a man between 18 and 35 years old with type 2 diabetes.

This clonotype showed up just a few times. The chain combines TRBV20-1 with TRBJ2-2; D is perhaps TRBD2 (5 bases). CDR1 and CDR2 from the germline V gene are DFQATT and SNEGSKA (reference sequence). The CDR3 spans 14 residues. The V gene lost 4 bases and the J gene lost 0 bases, with 9 bases spanning the gap. CDR3 nucleotides: TGCAGTGCTACCCAACTAGCGAACACCGGGGAGCTGTTTTTT. It is translated as CSATQLANTGELFF.

The CDR3 loop reads CASRRDTGGSPLHF. CDR3 sequence (DNA): TGTGCCAGTAGAAGAGATACAGGGGGTTCACCCCTCCACTTT. The J gene is TRBJ1-6, the V gene TRBV19; 8 nucleotides match TRBD1. J was trimmed by 9 bases and V by 6 bases; bases with no gene match: 7. The germline CDR1 and CDR2 sequences are LNHDA and SQIVND (reference sequence). This CDR3 spans 14 amino acids.

The genes are TRBV6-1 and TRBJ2-7; D is unresolved. Deletions cut 5 bases from V and 6 bases from J, with 20 bases between. This CDR3 has 15 residues. The germline gives CDR1 MNHNS, CDR2 SASEGT. The CDR3 nucleotides are TGTGCCAGCAGTTACTCATCCAGAGACGGAGCCGAGCAGTACTTC. Its protein is CASSYSSRDGAEQYF.

This clonotype has ten or more counts. The chain uses TRBV7-2 and TRBJ1-2; perhaps TRBD1 as D (6 bases). CDR3 length equals 13 residues. Trimming stripped 5 bases from V and 8 bases from J, with 15 bases between. CDR1 SGHTA and CDR2 FQGNSA come from the germline V gene. In nucleotides, the CDR3 is TGTGCCAGCAGCCTACAGGGCAACTTCGGCTACACCTTC. Residues: CASSLQGNFGYTF. The full variable domain, its missing parts supplied by reference TRBV7-2 and TRBJ1-2, is GAGVSQSPSNKVTEKGKDVELRCDPISGHTALYWYRQSLGQGLEFLIYFQGNSAPDKSGLPSDRFSAERTGGSVSTLTIQRTQQEDSAVYLCASSLQGNFGYTFGSGTRLTVV.

This chain uses TRBV6-1 with TRBJ1-1, with D tentatively TRBD1 (6 bases). The CDR3 totals 15 residues. Per germline, CDR1 MNHNS and CDR2 SASEGT. With 5 bases removed from V and 5 bases from J, the gap between germline ends came to 18 bases. The CDR3 is CASSIQPGEGTEAFF. CDR3 bases: TGTGCCAGCAGTATACAGCCAGGGGAGGGGACTGAAGCTTTCTTT.